This TCR beta chain is drawn from a study of shared clonotypes between healthy human individuals. Findings and caveats of the study: Unshared clonotypes carried lower generation probabilities than those common to all four donors.

The repertoire was sequenced with immunoSEQ multiplex PCR; TCRdb's copy has only in-frame clones and lacks some. The sample comprises some 1.5 million clones, approximately 96% of which are singletons, and roughly 1.2% rests with the top ten. A note on this clone: The antigen remains unidentified.

This sequence was found in a man aged 30 to 45 in good health. Material for sequencing was naive CD4+ T cells sorted from blood. Indicated subset: CD45RA+ positively selected.

The CDR3 DNA follows: TGTGCCAGCAGCCCCCGCCCGACAGCTATCTCTGGGGCCAACGTCCTGACTTTC. It specifies CASSPRPTAISGANVLTF. The chain links TRBV7-2 to TRBJ2-6; maybe TRBD1 (5 bases). Trimming left V 5 bases short and J 0 bases short, with 17 bases between. Germline values: CDR1 SGHTA, CDR2 FQGNSA. The CDR3 has 18 amino acids.